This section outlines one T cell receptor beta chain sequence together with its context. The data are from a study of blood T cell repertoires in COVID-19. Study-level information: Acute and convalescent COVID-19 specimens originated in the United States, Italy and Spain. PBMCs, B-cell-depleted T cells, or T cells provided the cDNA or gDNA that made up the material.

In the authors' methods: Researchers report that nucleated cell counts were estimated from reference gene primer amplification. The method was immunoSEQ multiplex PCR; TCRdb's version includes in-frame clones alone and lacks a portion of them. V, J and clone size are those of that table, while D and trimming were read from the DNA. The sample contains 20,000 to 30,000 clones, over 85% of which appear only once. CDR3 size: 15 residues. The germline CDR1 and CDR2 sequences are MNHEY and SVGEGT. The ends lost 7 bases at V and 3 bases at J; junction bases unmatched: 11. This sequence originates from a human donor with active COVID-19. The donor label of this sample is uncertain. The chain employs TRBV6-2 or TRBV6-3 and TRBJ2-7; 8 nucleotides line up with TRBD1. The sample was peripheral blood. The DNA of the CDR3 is TGTGCCAGCATTTATCGCCGGGACAGGCACTACGAGCAGTACTTC. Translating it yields CASIYRRDRHYEQYF.